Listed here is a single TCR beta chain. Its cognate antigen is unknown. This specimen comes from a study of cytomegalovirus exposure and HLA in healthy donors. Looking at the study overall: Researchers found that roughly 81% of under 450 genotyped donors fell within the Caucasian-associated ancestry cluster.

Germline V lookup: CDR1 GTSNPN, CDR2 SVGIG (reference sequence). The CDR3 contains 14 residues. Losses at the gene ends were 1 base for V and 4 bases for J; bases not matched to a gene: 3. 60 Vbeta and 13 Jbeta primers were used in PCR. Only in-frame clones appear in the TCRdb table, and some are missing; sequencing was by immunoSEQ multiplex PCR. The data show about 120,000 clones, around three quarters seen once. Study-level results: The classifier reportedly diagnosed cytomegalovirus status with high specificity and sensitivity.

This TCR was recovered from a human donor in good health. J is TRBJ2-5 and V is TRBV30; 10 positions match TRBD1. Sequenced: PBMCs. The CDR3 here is CAWSGQGARETQYF. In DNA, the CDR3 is TGTGCCTGGAGTGGACAGGGGGCGCGAGAGACCCAGTACTTC.